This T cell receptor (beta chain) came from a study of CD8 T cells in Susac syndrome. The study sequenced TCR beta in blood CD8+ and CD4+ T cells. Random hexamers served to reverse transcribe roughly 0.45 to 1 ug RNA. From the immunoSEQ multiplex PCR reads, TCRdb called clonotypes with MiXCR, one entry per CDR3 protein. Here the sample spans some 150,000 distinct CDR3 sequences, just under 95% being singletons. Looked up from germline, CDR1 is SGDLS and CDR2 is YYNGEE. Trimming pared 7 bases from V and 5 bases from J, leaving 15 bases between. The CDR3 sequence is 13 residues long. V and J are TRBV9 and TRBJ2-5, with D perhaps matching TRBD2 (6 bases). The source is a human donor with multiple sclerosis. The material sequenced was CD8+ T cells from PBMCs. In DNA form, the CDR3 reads TGTGCCAGCCGTGGGGAGGTTTTGGAGACCCAGTACTTC. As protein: CASRGEVLETQYF.